These 16 T cell receptor beta chains came from one sample sequenced in a study of T cells in Graves' hyperthyroidism and ophthalmopathy. From RNA transcripts, TCR beta CDR3 regions were amplified. Using the HTBI primer set, a first-round RT-PCR was run on the TCR CDR3. One entry per CDR3 protein results from TCRdb running MiXCR on the multiplex PCR reads. The sample lists 450,000 to 700,000 distinct CDR3 sequences; 46% were seen once. The sequenced material came from peripheral blood or thyroid tissue (not recorded which). The receptors here all came from an adult woman with Graves' disease, either hyperthyroidism or ophthalmopathy (not recorded which).

The chain uses TRBV7-2 and TRBJ1-4; D is uncertain. The germline V gene encodes CDR1 SGHTA and CDR2 FQGNSA. Trimming stripped 5 bases from V and 11 bases from J, with 15 bases between. CDR3 size: 13 residues. The CDR3 loop is CASSPGTVGKLFF. The CDR3 DNA reads TGTGCCAGCAGCCCGGGTACCGTAGGGAAACTGTTTTTT.

The table lists this clonotype with many counts. This chain connects TRBV10-2 to TRBJ1-6; 9 nucleotides line up with TRBD1. V lost 3 bases, J lost 8 bases, and 2 bases stayed unmatched. Per the germline V gene, CDR1 is WSHSY and CDR2 is SAAADI. The CDR3 totals 14 residues. The CDR3 is CASSDGTGYSPLHF. CDR3 bases: TGCGCCAGCAGTGACGGGACAGGGTATTCACCCCTCCACTTT.

The rearrangement joins TRBV20-1 to TRBJ1-5; D unclear. The V and J ends lost 1 base and 1 base respectively, with 14 bases between them. Germline V gene sequence: CDR1 DFQATT, CDR2 SNEGSKA (reference sequence). CDR3 size: 16 residues. CDR3 residues: CSARGIVGASNQPQHF. For the CDR3, the DNA is TGCAGTGCTAGAGGGATTGTAGGCGCAAGCAATCAGCCCCAGCATTTT.

The rearrangement links TRBV12-3 or TRBV12-4 to TRBJ2-6, with TRBD1 matching 8 bases. The CDR3 is made up of 17 amino acids. V lost 4 bases and J lost 2; bases outside the gene matches: 7. This chain's CDR3 is CASSSWTGPPGANVLTF. The CDR3 nucleotides read TGTGCCAGCAGTTCTTGGACAGGGCCCCCTGGGGCCAACGTCCTGACTTTC.

This clonotype was detected only once. This may stem from a read error, because a much larger clone lies one nucleotide away. The chain is built from TRBV7-9 and TRBJ1-1; the D is unclear. This CDR3 is 15 amino acids long. Germline loops: CDR1 SEHNR, CDR2 FQNEAQ (reference sequence). The CDR3 is CASSPSRFMNTGAFF. The CDR3 DNA follows: TGTGCCAGCAGTCCTAGCAGGTTTATGAACACTGGAGCTTTCTTT.

This clonotype was recorded at least ten times. This chain connects TRBV2 to TRBJ2-7, with D possibly called TRBD1 or TRBD2 (5 bases each). The CDR3 sequence is 14 residues long. V was pared by 7 bases and J by 2 bases, with 15 bases between. Germline V lookup: CDR1 SNHLY, CDR2 FYNNEI. CDR3 coding DNA: TGTGCCAGCACGTGGGGGAAGGGTCCCTACGAGCAGTACTTC. The encoded protein is CASTWGKGPYEQYF.

This clonotype was recorded at least ten times. The chain has TRBV13 and TRBJ1-4; the match to TRBD1 covers 9 bases. This CDR3 contains 14 residues. Germline CDR1 reads PRHDT; CDR2 reads FYEKMQ (reference sequence). After removal of 4 bases from V and 6 bases from J, the junction contained 3 bases not matched to a gene. CDR3 bases: TGTGCCAGCAGCTCGCGGGACAGGGATGAAAAACTGTTTTTT. This codes for CASSSRDRDEKLFF.

The chain recombines TRBV2 with TRBJ1-2; D remains unclear. The CDR3 is made up of 14 amino acids. Trimming left V 6 bases short and J 4 bases short, with 15 bases between. CDR1 and CDR2 (germline): SNHLY, FYNNEI. This chain's CDR3 is CASRGGKDLYGYTF. The CDR3 DNA follows: TGTGCCAGCAGGGGCGGAAAGGATCTCTATGGCTACACCTTC.

This clonotype was observed many times. The chain uses TRBV14 and TRBJ1-2; a weak D match, TRBD1 (6 bases). With 0 bases removed from V and 5 bases from J, the gap between germline ends came to 13 bases. This CDR3 region has 15 residues. Germline values: CDR1 SGHDN, CDR2 FVKESK. DNA for the CDR3: TGTGCCAGCAGCCAAGAGCCCAGGGGAGTATATGGCTACACCTTC. Protein sequence: CASSQEPRGVYGYTF.

Concerning this clonotype: A much larger clone differs from this one at a single base, so this may be a read error. The rearrangement joins TRBV24-1 to TRBJ2-2; D uncertain. Germline CDR1 and CDR2: KGHDR and SFDVKD. The V and J ends lost 6 bases and 4 bases respectively, with 11 bases between them. The CDR3 consists of 14 residues. CDR3 DNA sequence: TGTGCCACCAGTTTAGGGTGGGGCACCGGGGAGCTGTTTTTT. Translating it yields CATSLGWGTGELFF.

This clonotype was counted ten times or more. The V call is TRBV6-5, the J call TRBJ1-4; maybe TRBD1 (5 bases). Between the trimmed V and J ends, which lost 4 bases and 8 bases, there was a span of 14 bases. From germline, CDR1 is MNHEY and CDR2 SVGAGI. The CDR3 runs to 14 residues. In nucleotides, the CDR3 is TGTGCCAGCAGTTTTGCGGGGGTAGGGGAAAAACTGTTTTTT. Its translation is CASSFAGVGEKLFF.

This clonotype was recorded at least ten times. The chain carries TRBV9 and TRBJ2-7, with 7 bases lining up with TRBD2. There are 17 residues in the CDR3. Losses at the gene ends were 0 bases for V and 6 bases for J; bases not matched to a gene: 15. CDR1 and CDR2 (germline): SGDLS, YYNGEE. CDR3 residues: CASSVEGGLAGASEQYF. The CDR3 DNA is TGTGCCAGCAGCGTAGAGGGAGGACTGGCGGGAGCCTCCGAGCAGTACTTC.

The table lists this clonotype with many counts. The chain has TRBV20-1 and TRBJ2-7; TRBD1 is a possible D gene (5 bases). Trimming left V 3 bases short and J 4 bases short, with 16 bases between. The length of the CDR3 is 14 residues. Germline lookup yields CDR1 DFQATT and CDR2 SNEGSKA (reference sequence). The CDR3 region is CSASLAGQTYEQYF. CDR3 nucleotides: TGCAGTGCTAGCCTCGCCGGACAAACTTACGAGCAGTACTTC.

The V gene is TRBV5-1, the J gene TRBJ1-1, with D uncertain. Germline CDR1 reads SGHRS; CDR2 reads YFSETQ. CDR3 length equals 15 residues. V was cut by 0 bases and J by 1 base, with 10 bases left in between. The CDR3 reads CASSLAWGGNTEAFF. As DNA, the CDR3 is TGCGCCAGCAGCTTGGCCTGGGGAGGGAACACTGAAGCTTTCTTT.

This clonotype was observed at least ten times. The chain links TRBV3-1 to TRBJ2-5, with 12 bases fitting TRBD1. V shed 6 bases, J shed 5 bases, and the junction held 7 bases outside the gene matches. CDR1 is LGHDT and CDR2 is YNNKEL in the germline V gene (reference sequence). CDR3 size: 15 residues. This CDR3 reads CASRPRDRGQETQYF. CDR3 nucleotide sequence: TGTGCCAGCAGACCCCGGGACAGGGGGCAGGAGACCCAGTACTTC.

The CDR3 spells CASSSGTGPEIYQETQYF. CDR3 sequence (DNA): TGTGCCAGCAGTTCGGGGACAGGGCCGGAGATATACCAAGAGACCCAGTACTTC. The V gene is TRBV6-5, the J gene TRBJ2-5, with TRBD1 matching 9 bases. Germline-derived CDR1 and CDR2 are MNHEY and SVGAGI. This CDR3 region has 18 residues. After removal of 4 bases from V and 0 bases from J, the junction contained 12 bases not matched to a gene.